A single sample is the source of the 5 T cell receptor beta chains below, sequenced in a study of cytomegalovirus exposure and HLA in healthy donors. PCR amplification relied on 60 Vbeta primers (plus 13 Jbeta primers). Sequencing was performed with immunoSEQ multiplex PCR; in TCRdb, only in-frame clones are kept and a portion is missing. The top ten hold 1% to 1.5% of the sample, which has over 85,000 clones, 60% to 85% seen once. The sequenced sample was PBMCs. These receptor sequences come from a woman in her twenties or thirties in good health and CMV-seronegative.

The rearrangement uses TRBV5-4 and TRBJ1-6; no definite D call. The CDR3 consists of 13 residues. CDR1 and CDR2 from the germline V gene are SGHNT and YYREEE (reference sequence). The germline V and J ends were trimmed by 4 bases and 12 bases, with 14 bases remaining between them. For the CDR3, the DNA is TGTGCCAGCAGCACGGTCGGAGACCTACCCCTCCACTTT. This sequence encodes CASSTVGDLPLHF.

The sample holds a few counts of this clone. V gene TRBV13 combines with J gene TRBJ1-1; no reliable D call. The V and J ends lost 0 bases and 3 bases respectively, with 5 bases between them. CDR1 and CDR2 (germline): PRHDT, FYEKMQ (reference sequence). The CDR3 covers 13 residues. The CDR3 loop reads CASSLGLDTEAFF. The CDR3 coding sequence is TGTGCCAGCAGCTTAGGCCTAGACACTGAAGCTTTCTTT.

This chain uses TRBV5-4 with TRBJ2-6, with a weak D call TRBD2 (7 bases). CDR1 and CDR2 (germline): SGHNT, YYREEE (reference sequence). The V end lost 5 bases, the J end lost 2 bases, and 11 bases lay between the germline ends. The CDR3 covers 15 residues. The CDR3 here is CASRGGRTGANVLTF. The CDR3 bases are TGTGCCAGCAGGGGGGGGCGAACTGGGGCCAACGTCCTGACTTTC.

This chain connects TRBV6-1 to TRBJ2-3; a possible D gene is TRBD1 (5 bases). V was shortened by 3 bases and J by 3 bases, with 13 bases between the two germline ends. The CDR3 contains 15 residues. Germline loops: CDR1 MNHNS, CDR2 SASEGT. The CDR3 nucleotides read TGTGCCAGCAGTGATAGACAGATGGCTACAGATACGCAGTATTTT. Translating gives CASSDRQMATDTQYF.

J is TRBJ1-1 and V is TRBV19; D is unresolved. The CDR3 is 14 residues long. CDR1 and CDR2 from the germline V gene are LNHDA and SQIVND (reference sequence). Deletions cut 7 bases from V and 1 base from J, with 13 bases between. CDR3 bases: TGTGCCAGTACCACACACCCGAAGAACACTGAAGCTTTCTTT. Its protein is CASTTHPKNTEAFF.